Sequencing of this T cell receptor (beta chain) was carried out in a study of T cells in Graves' hyperthyroidism and ophthalmopathy. On the study more broadly: Initial diagnosis, before any treatment, was when peripheral blood was collected.

The source material, RNA transcripts, was used to amplify TCR beta CDR3 regions. First-round RT-PCR with HTBI primers amplified the TCR CDR3 region. Each CDR3 protein is one row after TCRdb ran MiXCR on the multiplex PCR reads. The sample has 50,000 to 60,000 distinct CDR3 sequences, over 40% seen once; the top ten hold about 9%. V gave up 4 bases and J gave up 0 bases; unmatched junction bases: 14. This CDR3 spans 19 amino acids. Germline V gene sequence: CDR1 SGHTA, CDR2 FQGTGA. Thyroid ultrasound and orbital computed tomography, with clinical symptoms and serum thyroxine and TRAb, informed diagnoses. PBMCs were collected from an approximately 9.3 ml volume of fresh peripheral blood. Concerning this clonotype itself: Its antigen is unknown.

The study's findings and limits: Before onset, by a median of about six months, the model predicted ophthalmopathy.

The source is a woman aged 45-65 years with Graves' ophthalmopathy. Sample: blood. This chain links TRBV7-3 with TRBJ2-3; 9 bases are shared with TRBD2. Written as DNA, the CDR3 is TGTGCCAGCAGCTCCCCCGGGGCTAGCGGGATCTCTAGCACAGATACGCAGTATTTT. Protein: CASSSPGASGISSTDTQYF.